Reported below is one T cell receptor beta chain. Its antigen remains unidentified. The V and J ends lost 6 bases and 3 bases, in that order; junction bases with no gene match: 13. Germline-derived CDR1 and CDR2 are WNHNN and SYGVQD (reference sequence). The CDR3 loop spans 16 amino acids. This sample stems from a study of T cells in Graves' hyperthyroidism and ophthalmopathy. Points from the study as a whole: Patients with ophthalmopathy were separated from those with stable hyperthyroidism by a 13 V-J model. Most thyroid clonotypes expanded above 0.001 were also detected in blood.

Using RNA transcripts as the source, TCR beta CDR3 regions were amplified. HTBI primers were employed in a first-round RT-PCR of the TCR CDR3. TCRdb called the multiplex PCR reads again in MiXCR, with one record for every CDR3 protein. The sample lists a few hundred thousand distinct CDR3 sequences; 15% to 20% were seen once. Diagnostic decisions used clinical symptoms, serum thyroxine and TRAb, thyroid ultrasound and orbital computed tomography. Extraction of PBMCs used 7.5 to 10 ml of fresh peripheral blood. The chain links TRBV10-1 to TRBJ2-7, with 8 nucleotides matching TRBD1. The sample consisted of blood. This clonotype was sampled from a woman aged 18-35 years with Graves' ophthalmopathy. The CDR3 region is CASSPDRGMLSYEQYF. The CDR3 DNA follows: TGCGCCAGCAGCCCCGACAGGGGTATGCTTAGCTACGAGCAGTACTTC.